This T cell receptor (beta chain) was identified in a study of graft-versus-host responses after intestinal transplantation. The table came from immunoSEQ multiplex PCR; TCRdb's copy has only in-frame clones and leaves some out. The sample shows approximately 33,000 clones, around 83% of them seen only once. A note on this clone: What it recognizes is unknown.

The sequenced sample was unstimulated CD8+ T cells sorted from spleen or lymph node cells, obtained before intestinal transplant. This receptor was taken from a human donor who received an intestinal transplant.

The CDR3 nucleotides read TGTGCCACCAGCAACGCGAACAGGGCAGATACGCAGTATTTT. This codes for CATSNANRADTQYF. The chain recombines TRBV15 with TRBJ2-3; D perhaps matches TRBD1 (6 bases). There are 14 residues in the CDR3. Looked up from germline, CDR1 is LNHNV and CDR2 is YYDKDF (reference sequence). The V and J ends lost 4 bases and 4 bases respectively, with 12 bases between them.